The clone carrying this TCR beta chain occurred many times. The CDR3 extends over 13 amino acids. Germline V gene data show CDR1 as DFQATT and CDR2 as SNEGSKA (reference sequence). The V end lost 0 bases, the J end lost 6 bases, and 12 bases lay between the germline ends. The sample comes from a study of naive and memory T cell subsets. Two oligonucleotides, mixed equimolar, formed the beta constant-region primer covering TRBC1 and TRBC2. Ligated cDNA was amplified by four rounds of PCR with nested alpha and beta constant-region primers and SP2. TCRdb fed the UMI-ligation and nested PCR reads into MiXCR, producing one record per CDR3 protein. The data contain 8,500 to 10,000 distinct CDR3 sequences, 4.5% to 6% of them singletons.

The chain recombines TRBV20-1 with TRBJ2-7; D ambiguous. The clonotype comes from a human donor in good health. The sequencing sample was made of CD4+ TEMRA cells from blood. The subset is: effector memory re-expressing CD45RA, CD45RA+ CD27-. This CDR3 is CSARDPRTVEQYF. The CDR3 nucleotides are TGCAGTGCTAGAGATCCCCGGACCGTCGAGCAGTACTTC.